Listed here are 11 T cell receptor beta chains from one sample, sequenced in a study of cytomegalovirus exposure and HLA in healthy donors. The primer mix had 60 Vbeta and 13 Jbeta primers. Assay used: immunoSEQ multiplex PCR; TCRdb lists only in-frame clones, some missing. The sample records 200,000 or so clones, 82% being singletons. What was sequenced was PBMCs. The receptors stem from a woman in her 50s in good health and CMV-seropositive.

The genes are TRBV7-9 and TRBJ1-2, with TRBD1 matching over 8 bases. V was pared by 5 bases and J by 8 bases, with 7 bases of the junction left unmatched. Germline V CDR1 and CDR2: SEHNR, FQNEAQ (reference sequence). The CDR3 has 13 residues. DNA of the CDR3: TGTGCCAGCAGCCCAGGGGGCTGGGGAGGCTACACCTTC. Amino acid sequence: CASSPGGWGGYTF. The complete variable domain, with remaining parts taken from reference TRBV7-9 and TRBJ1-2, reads DTGVSQNPRHKITKRGQNVTFRCDPISEHNRLYWYRQTLGQGPEFLTYFQNEAQLEKSRLLSDRFSAERPKGSFSTLEIQRTEQGDSAMYLCASSPGGWGGYTFGSGTRLTVV.

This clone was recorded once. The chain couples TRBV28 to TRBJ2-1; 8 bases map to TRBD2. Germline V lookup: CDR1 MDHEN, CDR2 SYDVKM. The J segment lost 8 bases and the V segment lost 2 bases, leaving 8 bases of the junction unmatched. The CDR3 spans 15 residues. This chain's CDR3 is CASSLSGSRRDEQFF. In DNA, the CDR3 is TGTGCCAGCAGTTTAAGCGGGAGCCGGCGTGATGAGCAGTTCTTC.

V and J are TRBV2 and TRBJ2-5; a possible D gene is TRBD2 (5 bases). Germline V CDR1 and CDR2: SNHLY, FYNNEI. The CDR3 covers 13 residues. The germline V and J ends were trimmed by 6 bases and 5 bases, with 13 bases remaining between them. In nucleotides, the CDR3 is TGTGCCAGCAGGACTGAGTCGGGGGAGACCCAGTACTTC. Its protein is CASRTESGETQYF.

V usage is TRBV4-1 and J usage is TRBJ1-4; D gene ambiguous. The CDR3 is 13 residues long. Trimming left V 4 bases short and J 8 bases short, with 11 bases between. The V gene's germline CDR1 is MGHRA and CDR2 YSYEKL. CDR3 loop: CASSRQLTEKLFF. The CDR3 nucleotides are TGCGCCAGCAGCCGACAATTGACAGAAAAACTGTTTTTT.

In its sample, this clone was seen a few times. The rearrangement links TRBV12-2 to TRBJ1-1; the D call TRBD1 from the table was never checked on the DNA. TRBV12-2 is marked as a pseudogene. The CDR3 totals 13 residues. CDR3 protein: CASRQDRDTEAFF. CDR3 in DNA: TGTGCAAGTCGACAGGACAGAGACACTGAAGCTTTCTTT.

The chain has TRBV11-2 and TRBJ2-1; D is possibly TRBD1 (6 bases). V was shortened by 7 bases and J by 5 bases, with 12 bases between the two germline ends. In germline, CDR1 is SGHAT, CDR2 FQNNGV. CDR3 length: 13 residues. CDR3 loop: CASTPDRHNEQFF. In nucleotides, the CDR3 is TGTGCCAGCACCCCGGACAGACACAATGAGCAGTTCTTC.

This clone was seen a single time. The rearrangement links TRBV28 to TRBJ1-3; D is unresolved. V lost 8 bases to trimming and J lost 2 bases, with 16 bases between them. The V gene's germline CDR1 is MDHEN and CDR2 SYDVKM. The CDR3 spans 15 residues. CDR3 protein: CASSPTRAPGNTIYF. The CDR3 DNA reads TGTGCCAGCTCACCGACTAGGGCCCCTGGAAACACCATATATTTT.

This chain's CDR3 is CASSPALGQFGDGQYF. The CDR3 DNA sequence: TGTGCCAGCAGTCCCGCCCTAGGACAGTTTGGGGACGGGCAGTACTTC. The rearrangement joins TRBV27 to TRBJ2-7, with D perhaps TRBD1 (6 bases). Germline-derived CDR1 and CDR2 are MNHEY and SMNVEV (reference sequence). This CDR3 has 16 residues. The ends were cut back, 5 bases at V and 9 bases at J, with 26 bases in the middle.

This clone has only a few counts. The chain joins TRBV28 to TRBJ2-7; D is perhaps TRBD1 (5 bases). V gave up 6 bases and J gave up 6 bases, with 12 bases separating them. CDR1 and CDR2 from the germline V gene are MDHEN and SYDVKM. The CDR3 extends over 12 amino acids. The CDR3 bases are TGTGCCAGCAGCCTCAGGGTTGCCGAGCAGTACTTC. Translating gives CASSLRVAEQYF.

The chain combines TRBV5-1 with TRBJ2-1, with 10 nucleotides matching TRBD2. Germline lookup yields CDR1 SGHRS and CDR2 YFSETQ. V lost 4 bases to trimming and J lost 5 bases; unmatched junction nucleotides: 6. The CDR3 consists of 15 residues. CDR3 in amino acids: CASSLSGGSDNEQFF. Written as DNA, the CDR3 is TGCGCCAGCAGCCTTAGCGGGGGGTCCGACAATGAGCAGTTCTTC.

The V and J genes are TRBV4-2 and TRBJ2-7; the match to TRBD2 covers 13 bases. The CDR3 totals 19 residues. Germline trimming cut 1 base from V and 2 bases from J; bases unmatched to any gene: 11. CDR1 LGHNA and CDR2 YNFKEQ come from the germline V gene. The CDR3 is CASSQGYRTSGSSTYEQYF. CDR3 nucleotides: TGTGCCAGCAGCCAAGGTTATCGGACTAGCGGGAGTTCCACCTACGAGCAGTACTTC.